This entry lists 28 T cell receptor beta chains sequenced from one sample in a study of CD8 T cells in Susac syndrome. Reverse transcription of roughly 0.5 to 1 ug RNA was carried out with random hexamers. Each CDR3 protein is one row after TCRdb ran MiXCR on the immunoSEQ multiplex PCR reads. The sample lists 75,000 to 95,000 distinct CDR3 sequences, approximately 95% occurring once. The sample taken for sequencing was CD8+ T cells from PBMCs. The source of these receptors is a human donor with Susac syndrome.

Note on this clonotype: Sequence at one end of the junction differs from germline and may be a read error. V usage is TRBV7-7 and J usage is TRBJ2-5; 11 nucleotides match TRBD1. CDR1 is SSHAT, CDR2 FNYEAQ, per germline (reference sequence). The CDR3 totals 15 residues. Here the CDR3 DNA reads TGTGCTAGCAGCTTAGGGACAGGGGGTTTCGAGACCCAGTACTTC. Translated: CASSLGTGGFETQYF.

This clonotype was detected only once. The chain's CDR3 is CSVELGSLATGELFF. CDR3 nucleotides: TGCAGCGTTGAATTAGGGAGTTTGGCCACCGGGGAGCTGTTTTTT. The chain uses TRBV29-1 and TRBJ2-2; possibly TRBD2 for D (5 bases). Germline V gives CDR1 SQVTM, CDR2 ANQGSEA. This CDR3 region has 15 residues. Between the trimmed V and J ends, which lost 2 bases and 4 bases, there was a span of 14 bases.

The chain carries TRBV25-1 and TRBJ2-7; D is undetermined. The CDR3 is 11 residues long. The germline CDR1 and CDR2 sequences are MGHDK and SYGVNS. With 1 base removed from V and 4 bases from J, the gap between germline ends came to 2 bases. For the CDR3, the DNA is TGTGCCAGCAGTGAATTTTACGAGCAGTACTTC. As protein: CASSEFYEQYF.

This chain connects TRBV14 to TRBJ2-1; maybe TRBD2 (5 bases). CDR3 length: 12 residues. Germline V lookup: CDR1 SGHDN, CDR2 FVKESK. Trimming stripped 4 bases from V and 10 bases from J, with 11 bases between. CDR3 protein: CASSLAGEEQFF. The CDR3, as DNA: TGTGCCAGCAGCCTCGCCGGGGAGGAGCAGTTCTTC.

V is TRBV7-3 and J is TRBJ2-5; 10 bases align to TRBD2. V was pared by 0 bases and J by 7 bases, with 11 bases of the junction left unmatched. Germline CDR1 and CDR2: SGHTA and FQGTGA. The CDR3 is 17 amino acids. The CDR3 nucleotides read TGTGCCAGCAGCTTAACGGGAGGGGTAGCGGGAGGAGCGACCCAGTACTTC. This gives the protein CASSLTGGVAGGATQYF.

The chain is built from TRBV29-1 and TRBJ2-2; D not certain. The CDR3 covers 13 residues. The V and J ends lost 6 bases and 2 bases respectively, with 10 bases between them. CDR1 and CDR2 (germline): SQVTM, ANQGSEA. The CDR3 here is CSVESPNTGELFF. For the CDR3, the DNA is TGCAGCGTAGAGTCCCCCAACACCGGGGAGCTGTTTTTT.

The chain recombines TRBV11-3 with TRBJ2-2, with D unresolved. Trimming took off 5 bases at V and 0 bases at J, with 16 bases between the two ends. Germline V gene lookup returns CDR1 SGHNT and CDR2 YENEEA. CDR3 length: 17 residues. The DNA of the CDR3 is TGTGCCAGCAGCGGAGTCAGTCGGGTCTCGAACACCGGGGAGCTGTTTTTT. Its protein is CASSGVSRVSNTGELFF.

This chain links TRBV15 with TRBJ1-4, with unresolved D. This CDR3 region has 15 residues. Per germline, CDR1 LNHNV and CDR2 YYDKDF (reference sequence). The V end was cut by 0 bases, the J end by 2 bases, with 7 bases between. CDR3 nucleotides: TGTGCCACCAGCAGAGATGGAGCGACTAATGAAAAACTGTTTTTT. This codes for CATSRDGATNEKLFF.

The chain couples TRBV13 to TRBJ2-7; 7 nucleotides match TRBD2. The V gene's germline CDR1 is PRHDT and CDR2 FYEKMQ (reference sequence). This CDR3 has 15 residues. J lost 7 bases, V lost 0 bases, and 9 bases had no gene match. CDR3 sequence reads: CASSLGRLAEWEQYF. The DNA of the CDR3 is TGTGCCAGCAGCTTAGGCCGACTAGCTGAGTGGGAGCAGTACTTC.

This sequence joins TRBV11-2 and TRBJ2-7; 7 nucleotides match TRBD1. Germline trimming cut 5 bases from V and 3 bases from J; bases unmatched to any gene: 4. The CDR3 is 13 residues long. Per the germline V gene, CDR1 is SGHAT and CDR2 is FQNNGV. The CDR3 here is CASSKQGLYEQYF. CDR3 in DNA: TGTGCCAGCAGCAAACAGGGGCTCTACGAGCAGTACTTC.

This sequence joins TRBV5-1 and TRBJ2-1, with TRBD2 matching 8 bases. CDR1 SGHRS and CDR2 YFSETQ come from the germline V gene. With V trimmed by 9 bases and J by 3 bases, 8 bases remained unmatched. This CDR3 spans 14 amino acids. CDR3 in DNA: TGCGCCAACCTCCCCGGGACTAGCTACAATGAGCAGTTCTTC. This sequence encodes CANLPGTSYNEQFF.

The genes are TRBV7-9 and TRBJ2-1; perhaps TRBD2 as D (6 bases). Trimming removed 4 bases from V and 5 bases from J, with 12 bases in between. Per germline, CDR1 SEHNR and CDR2 FQNEAQ (reference sequence). The CDR3 is 14 residues long. Here the CDR3 reads CASSSGLVNNEQFF. The CDR3 DNA reads TGTGCCAGCAGCTCGGGACTGGTCAACAATGAGCAGTTCTTC.

The chain couples TRBV25-1 to TRBJ2-7; 11 bases are shared with TRBD2. This CDR3 contains 13 residues. The V and J ends lost 8 bases and 3 bases, in that order; junction bases with no gene match: 3. CDR1 MGHDK and CDR2 SYGVNS come from the germline V gene. This chain's CDR3 is CASETSGSYEQYF. The CDR3 DNA is TGTGCCAGCGAAACTAGCGGGAGCTACGAGCAGTACTTC.

This rearrangement joins TRBV3-1 to TRBJ1-1; a possible D gene is TRBD1 (6 bases). Germline CDR1 and CDR2: LGHDT and YNNKEL (reference sequence). CDR3 length: 14 amino acids. V lost 3 bases and J lost 4, with 12 bases in between. CDR3 bases: TGTGCCAGCAGCCATCTAACAGGGCTCACTGAAGCTTTCTTT. Its translation is CASSHLTGLTEAFF.

V gene TRBV11-2 combines with J gene TRBJ2-7; D not resolved. V dropped 2 bases and J dropped 2 bases, with 10 bases sitting between them. CDR1 and CDR2 from the germline V gene are SGHAT and FQNNGV. The CDR3 loop spans 14 amino acids. The CDR3 bases are TGTGCCAGCAGCTTAAATCTCTCCCCCTACGAGCAGTACTTC. Encoded protein: CASSLNLSPYEQYF.

The gene calls are TRBV5-4 and TRBJ2-1, with no clear D. The CDR3 consists of 13 residues. In germline, CDR1 is SGHNT, CDR2 YYREEE (reference sequence). Trimming pared 3 bases from V and 8 bases from J, leaving 12 bases between. The CDR3 DNA sequence: TGTGCCAGCAGCTCGGTAGTCCCTTATGAGCAGTTCTTC. Its translation: CASSSVVPYEQFF.

This clonotype showed up just a few times. The chain has TRBV7-8 and TRBJ1-3; D remains ambiguous. The V gene lost 5 bases and the J gene lost 0 bases, with 11 bases spanning the gap. CDR3 length: 15 amino acids. Germline CDR1 SGHVS, CDR2 FQNEAQ. CDR3 sequence: CASSAEARSGNTIYF. The DNA of the CDR3 is TGTGCCAGCAGCGCAGAGGCCCGCTCTGGAAACACCATATATTTT.

This rearrangement joins TRBV9 to TRBJ1-2, with 11 positions matching TRBD1. The CDR3 loop spans 17 amino acids. Losses at the gene ends were 3 bases for V and 5 bases for J; bases not matched to a gene: 12. Germline V gene sequence: CDR1 SGDLS, CDR2 YYNGEE. The CDR3 coding sequence is TGTGCCAGCAGCGGGGGACAGGGGGATCTTCACTTATATGGCTACACCTTC. This sequence encodes CASSGGQGDLHLYGYTF.

The CDR3 sequence is CASSLDQAGYNEQFF. The DNA of the CDR3 is TGTGCCAGCAGCTTGGACCAAGCGGGTTACAATGAGCAGTTCTTC. V gene TRBV5-4 combines with J gene TRBJ2-1; D possibly corresponds to TRBD2 (6 bases). The CDR3 has 15 residues. Per the germline V gene, CDR1 is SGHNT and CDR2 is YYREEE (reference sequence). Trimming took 0 bases from V and 4 from J, leaving 11 bases between them.

V usage is TRBV4-1 and J usage is TRBJ1-5; D gene unclear. V shed 1 base and J shed 5 bases, with 9 bases lying between them. The CDR3 length is 14 residues. Germline values: CDR1 MGHRA, CDR2 YSYEKL. The CDR3 is CASSQAGGDQPQHF. CDR3 coding DNA: TGCGCCAGCAGCCAAGCTGGCGGGGATCAGCCCCAGCATTTT.

V usage is TRBV27 and J usage is TRBJ1-2; 8 bases line up with TRBD1. Germline assignment: CDR1 MNHEY and CDR2 SMNVEV (reference sequence). V dropped 3 bases and J dropped 2; count of bases not matched to a gene: 2. This CDR3 contains 14 residues. DNA for the CDR3: TGTGCCAGCAGTTTTGGGACAGGAAACTATGGCTACACCTTC. Protein: CASSFGTGNYGYTF.

The rearrangement joins TRBV24-1 to TRBJ2-7; D is unresolved. The CDR3 length is 11 residues. The germline V gene encodes CDR1 KGHDR and CDR2 SFDVKD. V was trimmed by 8 bases and J by 5 bases, leaving 9 bases between them. The CDR3 bases are TGTGCCACCACGGTAAGTGACGAGCAGTACTTC. Translating it yields CATTVSDEQYF.

The genes are TRBV20-1 and TRBJ2-7; D is perhaps TRBD2 (5 bases). Germline CDR1 DFQATT, CDR2 SNEGSKA (reference sequence). This CDR3 contains 12 residues. V lost 6 bases and J 1 base, leaving 10 bases between the germline ends. The CDR3 sequence: CSASLGSYEQYF. CDR3 coding DNA: TGCAGTGCGTCACTAGGGTCCTACGAGCAGTACTTC.

V is TRBV7-6 and J is TRBJ1-1; no firm D call. The CDR3 contains 13 residues. Germline values: CDR1 SGHVS, CDR2 FNYEAQ. With 8 bases removed from V and 3 bases from J, the gap between germline ends came to 13 bases. The CDR3 sequence is CASSLSPYTEAFF. DNA for the CDR3: TGTGCCAGCTCCCTTTCCCCCTACACTGAAGCTTTCTTT.

The chain recombines TRBV19 with TRBJ2-7; D is uncertain. Trimming stripped 2 bases from V and 0 bases from J, with 14 bases between. The CDR3 length is 16 residues. The germline gives CDR1 LNHDA, CDR2 SQIVND (reference sequence). As DNA, the CDR3 is TGTGCCAGTAGTATACCCGACGGGCTTGGCTCCTACGAGCAGTACTTC. Amino acid sequence: CASSIPDGLGSYEQYF.

In this sample, this clonotype turned up a few times. The gene calls are TRBV7-9 and TRBJ2-1; possible D gene TRBD2, 6 bases. V was shortened by 7 bases and J by 7 bases, with 11 bases between the two germline ends. The germline CDR1 and CDR2 sequences are SEHNR and FQNEAQ (reference sequence). This CDR3 has 12 amino acids. The CDR3 spells CASTFGGNEQFF. As DNA, the CDR3 is TGTGCCAGCACCTTTGGAGGGAATGAGCAGTTCTTC.

V gene TRBV28 combines with J gene TRBJ2-7, with 11 bases aligning to TRBD2. Trimming at V came to 3 bases and at J to 6 bases, leaving 4 bases not matched to a gene. Germline assignment: CDR1 MDHEN and CDR2 SYDVKM. This CDR3 is 14 amino acids long. In nucleotides, the CDR3 is TGTGCCAGCAGTTTTGGGCTAGCGGGAGGCGAGCAGTACTTC. Translating gives CASSFGLAGGEQYF.

The J gene is TRBJ1-1, the V gene TRBV16; no clear D gene. The length of the CDR3 is 12 residues. Deletions cut 2 bases from V and 4 bases from J, with 5 bases between. CDR1 is KGHSY and CDR2 is FQNENV in the germline V gene. CDR3 sequence reads: CASSQIGTEAFF. In nucleotides, the CDR3 is TGTGCCAGCAGCCAAATCGGCACTGAAGCTTTCTTT.